One and the same sample provided the 26 T cell receptor beta chains below, sequenced in a study of regulatory T cells in long-lasting Graves disease. TCR beta libraries were built with iRepertoire HTBI primers and Arm-PCR of CDR3 regions. TCRdb used MiXCR to reprocess the multiplex PCR reads, holding one entry per CDR3 protein. The table lists around 480,000 distinct CDR3 sequences, roughly 15% of them singletons. Specified time point: newly diagnosed GD, antithyroid drugs for less than 3 months. The TCR library was made from RNA extracted from PBMCs. This same sample was also part of a study on T cells in Graves' hyperthyroidism and ophthalmopathy.

Here the sequenced sample was peripheral blood mononuclear cells (PBMCs), taken at new diagnosis, from a patient treated with antithyroid drugs. These receptor sequences come from a middle-aged woman with Graves disease.

This clonotype was counted a few times. The rearrangement joins TRBV19 to TRBJ2-3, with D uncertain. This CDR3 contains 13 residues. Germline V CDR1 and CDR2: LNHDA, SQIVND (reference sequence). Trimming left V 5 bases short and J 4 bases short, with 10 bases between. The CDR3 region is CASSSQLADTQYF. The CDR3 DNA reads TGTGCCAGTAGTTCCCAGTTGGCAGATACGCAGTATTTT.

This clonotype was seen a few times. The chain employs TRBV12-5 and TRBJ2-2; no firm D call. V was trimmed by 7 bases and J by 6 bases, leaving 12 bases between them. Germline V gene sequence: CDR1 LGHNT, CDR2 FRNRAP. This CDR3 spans 13 amino acids. CDR3 coding DNA: TGTGCTAGTGCCCCATCGGGCGCCGGGGAGCTGTTTTTT. Its translation is CASAPSGAGELFF.

The rearrangement links TRBV5-4 to TRBJ2-2; TRBD2 matches 12 bases. CDR1 and CDR2 from the germline V gene are SGHNT and YYREEE (reference sequence). The CDR3 covers 16 residues. Trimming took 4 bases from V and 6 from J; bases not matched to a gene: 7. The CDR3 sequence: CASSRRGLAGPGELFF. CDR3 coding DNA: TGTGCCAGCAGCCGCCGAGGACTAGCGGGGCCCGGGGAGCTGTTTTTT.

The chain combines TRBV3-1 with TRBJ1-3, with D hard to call. This CDR3 spans 14 amino acids. In germline, CDR1 is LGHDT, CDR2 YNNKEL (reference sequence). V gave up 0 bases and J gave up 3 bases, with 6 bases separating them. The CDR3 nucleotides read TGTGCCAGCAGCCAAGATCTTGGTGGAAACACCATATATTTT. It yields the protein CASSQDLGGNTIYF.

This clonotype was seen a few times. Relative to the germline gene, one junction end is altered; a read error may explain this. V gene TRBV20-1 combines with J gene TRBJ2-4; 9 positions match TRBD2. The CDR3 has 13 amino acids. CDR1 and CDR2 from the germline V gene are DFQATT and SNEGSKA (reference sequence). CDR3 bases: TGCAGTGCCAGAGCGGGGGGCAAAAACATTCAGTACTTC. It yields the protein CSARAGGKNIQYF.

Ten or more counts support this clonotype. The chain links TRBV7-3 to TRBJ2-1; the D gene is possibly TRBD2 (6 bases). This CDR3 is built from 14 residues. The V gene's germline CDR1 is SGHTA and CDR2 FQGTGA. The ends were cut back, 5 bases at V and 7 bases at J, with 15 bases in the middle. This chain's CDR3 is CASSQGLASNEQFF. CDR3 nucleotides: TGTGCCAGCAGCCAGGGACTGGCTTCGAATGAGCAGTTCTTC.

This clonotype was observed many times. CDR3 bases: TGCAGCCCACCCGGGGACAGGGACCATACGCAGTATTTT. Encoded protein: CSPPGDRDHTQYF. This chain connects TRBV29-1 to TRBJ2-3, with 9 bases lining up with TRBD1. Germline V gives CDR1 SQVTM, CDR2 ANQGSEA. The CDR3 is made up of 13 amino acids. V dropped 8 bases and J dropped 7; count of bases not matched to a gene: 10.

This chain uses TRBV30 with TRBJ1-4; a possible D gene is TRBD1 (5 bases). The germline V gene encodes CDR1 GTSNPN and CDR2 SVGIG (reference sequence). The CDR3 totals 15 residues. Trimming took 0 bases from V and 5 from J, leaving 13 bases between them. CDR3 sequence (DNA): TGTGCCTGGAGTGTACTAGGGGTCTCAAATGAAAAACTGTTTTTT. It is translated as CAWSVLGVSNEKLFF.

The chain combines TRBV19 with TRBJ2-1, with D unresolved. Germline V gene data show CDR1 as LNHDA and CDR2 as SQIVND (reference sequence). V was trimmed by 5 bases and J by 0 bases, leaving 14 bases between them. The CDR3 runs to 16 residues. CDR3 amino acids: CASSDTQKNSYNEQFF. The CDR3 DNA reads TGTGCCAGTAGTGATACCCAGAAAAACTCCTACAATGAGCAGTTCTTC.

This clonotype was seen repeatedly, ten times or more. The V gene is TRBV6-5, the J gene TRBJ1-2; 7 bases map to TRBD1. Germline CDR1 and CDR2: MNHEY and SVGAGI. The V and J ends lost 4 bases and 5 bases, in that order; junction bases with no gene match: 4. This CDR3 spans 13 amino acids. Written as DNA, the CDR3 is TGTGCCAGCAGTTTCACAGGGGTATATGGCTACACCTTC. Translation gives CASSFTGVYGYTF.

Concerning this clonotype: At one end the junction does not follow the germline gene, possibly because of a read error. The rearrangement joins TRBV7-9 to TRBJ1-2, with a tentative D call TRBD1 (6 bases). Germline V gene sequence: CDR1 SEHNR, CDR2 FQNEAQ (reference sequence). This CDR3 region has 15 residues. The CDR3 is CAGSHLEQGVYGYTF. In DNA form, the CDR3 reads TGTGCCGGCAGCCACCTCGAACAGGGTGTCTATGGCTACACCTTC.

V gene TRBV11-3 combines with J gene TRBJ2-2, with D possibly matching TRBD2 (5 bases). From germline, CDR1 is SGHNT and CDR2 YENEEA. This CDR3 spans 13 amino acids. Trimming removed 5 bases from V and 4 bases from J, with 8 bases in between. This CDR3 is CASSAEGTGELFF. For the CDR3, the DNA is TGTGCCAGCAGCGCCGAGGGCACCGGGGAGCTGTTTTTT. Full variable domain (missing parts from reference TRBV11-3 and TRBJ2-2): EAGVVQSPRYKIIEKKQPVAFWCNPISGHNTLYWYLQNLGQGPELLIRYENEEAVDDSQLPKDRFSAERLKGVDSTLKIQPAELGDSAVYLCASSAEGTGELFFGEGSRLTVL.

This clonotype was found a few times. One base separates it from a far larger clone, so it is likely a read error. Given the absence of the conserved phenylalanine or tryptophan at the CDR3 end, a read error is likely. V usage is TRBV12-3 or TRBV12-4 and J usage is TRBJ1-6; the D is unclear. The CDR3 is 13 residues long. Trimming stripped 3 bases from V and 7 bases from J, with 7 bases between. The CDR3 DNA reads as TGTGCCAGCAGTTTCTCAGGAAATTCACCCCTCCACGTT. This gives the protein CASSFSGNSPLHV.

The CDR3, as DNA: TGTGCCTTAAAAAGGGGGCGGAGATCCGGGGAGCTGTTTTTT. It yields the protein CALKRGRRSGELFF. This chain joins TRBV2 and TRBJ2-2, with TRBD1 identical over 7 bases. The J segment lost 6 bases and the V segment lost 11 bases, leaving 12 bases of the junction unmatched. CDR3 length: 14 residues. Germline V gene data show CDR1 as SNHLY and CDR2 as FYNNEI.

This clonotype appeared a few times. V gene TRBV18 combines with J gene TRBJ2-3; TRBD2 matches at 15 bases. The V segment lost 0 bases and the J segment 2 bases; nucleotides outside the gene matches: 6. Per germline, CDR1 KGHSH and CDR2 LQKENI. The CDR3 sequence is 19 residues long. The CDR3 spells CASSPPPGLAGGLTDTQYF. CDR3 bases: TGTGCCAGCTCACCACCGCCGGGACTAGCGGGGGGCCTCACAGATACGCAGTATTTT.

Many counts were recorded for this clonotype. J is TRBJ2-7 and V is TRBV6-2 or TRBV6-3; D is possibly TRBD1 (5 bases). CDR1 MNHEY and CDR2 SVGEGT come from the germline V gene. Trimming took 10 bases from V and 2 from J, leaving 15 bases between them. The CDR3 loop spans 13 amino acids. The CDR3 spells CATAPQAPYEQYF. CDR3 sequence (DNA): TGTGCCACCGCCCCACAGGCCCCCTACGAGCAGTACTTC.

Many counts were recorded for this clonotype. The chain employs TRBV3-1 and TRBJ1-5; 9 bases agree with TRBD1. CDR1 and CDR2 from the germline V gene are LGHDT and YNNKEL (reference sequence). CDR3 length: 15 amino acids. Trimming at V came to 5 bases and at J to 2 bases, leaving 4 bases not matched to a gene. The DNA of the CDR3 is TGTGCCAGCAGCAGGGGACAGGGTGGCAATCAGCCCCAGCATTTT. Translation: CASSRGQGGNQPQHF.

V is TRBV12-3 or TRBV12-4 and J is TRBJ2-5; D not certain. The CDR3 totals 14 residues. Trimming took off 3 bases at V and 1 base at J, with 9 bases between the two ends. In DNA form, the CDR3 reads TGTGCCAGCAGTTTTAAGAGGAGCCAAGAGACCCAGTACTTC. Translating gives CASSFKRSQETQYF.

This clonotype was observed at least ten times. The chain is built from TRBV18 and TRBJ1-1; D call uncertain. The V and J ends lost 6 bases and 1 base respectively, with 15 bases between them. The germline CDR1 and CDR2 sequences are KGHSH and LQKENI. There are 15 residues in the CDR3. CDR3 loop: CASSAPDEKNTEAFF. The CDR3, as DNA: TGTGCCAGCTCGGCTCCCGACGAAAAGAACACTGAAGCTTTCTTT.

The chain couples TRBV2 to TRBJ2-7; D possibly corresponds to TRBD2 (6 bases). The germline V gene has CDR1 SNHLY and CDR2 FYNNEI. The CDR3 sequence is 13 residues long. V was shortened by 6 bases and J by 4 bases, with 13 bases between the two germline ends. CDR3 sequence: CASRPGTSYEQYF. CDR3 sequence (DNA): TGTGCCAGCAGACCCGGGACTTCTTACGAGCAGTACTTC. Full variable domain (missing parts from reference TRBV2 and TRBJ2-7): EPEVTQTPSHQVTQMGQEVILRCVPISNHLYFYWYRQILGQKVEFLVSFYNNEISEKSEIFDDQFSVERPDGSNFTLKIRSTKLEDSAMYFCASRPGTSYEQYFGPGTRLTVT.

The chain combines TRBV6-1 with TRBJ1-2, with TRBD1 matching over 10 bases. The CDR3 has 16 residues. V was pared by 6 bases and J by 4 bases, with 11 bases of the junction left unmatched. The V gene's germline CDR1 is MNHNS and CDR2 SASEGT. The CDR3 reads CASRSSPGQGSYGYTF. DNA for the CDR3: TGTGCCAGCAGGTCCTCGCCGGGACAGGGGTCCTATGGCTACACCTTC.

This clonotype was found a few times. J is TRBJ1-1 and V is TRBV29-1, with D possibly matching TRBD1 (6 bases). The V and J ends lost 7 bases and 4 bases respectively, with 16 bases between them. The CDR3 length is 13 residues. The germline V gene has CDR1 SQVTM and CDR2 ANQGSEA. Here the CDR3 DNA reads TGCAGCGGAGAACAGGGCGGAGGCACTGAAGCTTTCTTT. Translation: CSGEQGGGTEAFF. The complete variable domain, with remaining parts taken from reference TRBV29-1 and TRBJ1-1, reads SAVISQKPSRDICQRGTSLTIQCQVDSQVTMMFWYRQQPGQSLTLIATANQGSEATYESGFVIDKFPISRPNLTFSTLTVSNMSPEDSSIYLCSGEQGGGTEAFFGQGTRLTVV.

This clonotype was counted many times. The chain joins TRBV2 to TRBJ1-5, with 8 bases lining up with TRBD1. Trimming took 6 bases from V and 9 from J; bases not matched to a gene: 4. The CDR3 is 12 residues long. From germline, CDR1 is SNHLY and CDR2 FYNNEI. The CDR3 coding sequence is TGTGCCAGCAGGGCAGGGGGCGGGCCCCAGCATTTT. Amino acids: CASRAGGGPQHF.

This clonotype was counted only a few times. The J gene is TRBJ2-2, the V gene TRBV7-9; 9 bases match TRBD1. V was pared by 4 bases and J by 7 bases, with 7 bases of the junction left unmatched. Germline V gives CDR1 SEHNR, CDR2 FQNEAQ (reference sequence). There are 15 residues in the CDR3. CDR3 sequence reads: CASSSGTGRGGELFF. DNA for the CDR3: TGTGCCAGCAGCTCCGGGACAGGGCGGGGCGGGGAGCTGTTTTTT.

There are many counts of this clonotype. The chain is built from TRBV6-1 and TRBJ1-1, with no clear D. This CDR3 comprises 14 residues. Germline V lookup: CDR1 MNHNS, CDR2 SASEGT. V lost 3 bases and J lost 0, with 8 bases in between. DNA of the CDR3: TGTGCCAGCAGTGACACCCTCATGAACACTGAAGCTTTCTTT. Its translation: CASSDTLMNTEAFF.

This clonotype occurred a few times. V gene TRBV3-1 combines with J gene TRBJ1-6, with TRBD1 as a possible D gene (6 bases). The CDR3 is 16 amino acids. Trimming removed 1 base at V and 9 bases at J, with 16 bases between. CDR1 LGHDT and CDR2 YNNKEL come from the germline V gene (reference sequence). CDR3 nucleotide sequence: TGTGCCAGCAGCCAAGGCGTCGGGGGGCCAGGTTCACCCCTCCACTTT. Amino acids: CASSQGVGGPGSPLHF.